This T cell receptor beta chain was sequenced during a study of patients and donors after allogeneic stem cell transplantation. In this sample, this clonotype turned up many times. MiXCR, run by TCRdb on the RT-PCR reads, gives a single entry per CDR3 protein. The sample includes approximately 250,000 distinct CDR3 sequences, roughly 14% of them seen just once. Sample: blood, either unsorted or a sorted T cell fraction (not recorded which). The clonotype comes from a human donor who was either an allogeneic HSCT recipient or a stem cell or donor lymphocyte infusion donor (not recorded which). It is not recorded whose cells these are; they may come from a transplant donor.

CDR3 coding DNA: TGTGCCAGCAGCCAACAACAGTGGGTCGAGCAGTACTTC. Translated: CASSQQQWVEQYF. The chain joins TRBV4-2 to TRBJ2-7; no reliable D call. V shed 2 bases and J shed 6 bases, with 11 bases lying between them. Germline assignment: CDR1 LGHNA and CDR2 YNFKEQ. The length of the CDR3 is 13 residues.